This T cell receptor (beta chain) was profiled in a study of cytomegalovirus exposure and HLA in healthy donors. Regarding the study as a whole: Altogether, about 160 TCR beta chains were recorded as cytomegalovirus-associated.

Sequenced by immunoSEQ multiplex PCR; TCRdb stores in-frame clones only, minus some. This table holds some 230,000 clones, around nine tenths found once. With respect to this clone: Its antigen is unidentified.

V trimming: 5 bases; J trimming: 5 bases; junction bases outside the gene matches: 10. Germline lookup yields CDR1 LNHDA and CDR2 SQIVND (reference sequence). The CDR3 runs to 17 residues. The chain couples TRBV19 to TRBJ2-5; 14 bases align to TRBD2. Sequencing input: PBMCs. This receptor was identified in a young woman in good health and CMV-seronegative. The CDR3 coding sequence is TGTGCCAGTAGTCCGACTAGCGGGAGGGCCTTATTTGAGACCCAGTACTTC. It specifies CASSPTSGRALFETQYF.